The 2 T cell receptor beta chains listed next were all sequenced from one sample in a study of blood T cell repertoires in COVID-19. The data were produced by immunoSEQ multiplex PCR, yet TCRdb's version contains in-frame clones alone and is incomplete. The sample includes more than 150,000 clones, roughly nine tenths of them seen just once. Sequenced: peripheral blood. The receptors were gathered from an older man with active or convalescent COVID-19.

This chain links TRBV27 with TRBJ2-7, with 7 nucleotides matching TRBD1. Losses at the gene ends were 5 bases for V and 4 bases for J; bases not matched to a gene: 8. The CDR3 is made up of 14 amino acids. Looked up from germline, CDR1 is MNHEY and CDR2 is SMNVEV (reference sequence). The CDR3 loop reads CASSISTGPYEQYF. The CDR3 coding sequence is TGTGCCAGCAGTATCTCGACAGGGCCGTACGAGCAGTACTTC.

The genes are TRBV2 and TRBJ2-7; a weak D match, TRBD2 (6 bases). The V end was cut by 7 bases, the J end by 0 bases, with 10 bases between. CDR3 size: 13 residues. CDR1 is SNHLY, CDR2 FYNNEI, per germline. Here the CDR3 reads CASKAGLSYEQYF. In DNA form, the CDR3 reads TGTGCCAGCAAGGCGGGGCTCTCCTACGAGCAGTACTTC.